This TCR beta chain was recorded in a study of early T cells in non-severe SARS-CoV-2 infection. Background on the study: The authors sequenced bulk RNA from unsorted whole blood, leaving chains unpaired.

This clonotype appeared many times. Its antigen is currently unknown. Whole-study findings and limits: Anti-spike CD8 specificities were favored by VDJdb matching, whose results missed private and CD4 specificities.

This CDR3 region has 13 residues. CDR1 and CDR2 (germline): KGHSH, LQKENI. V lost 4 bases and J 3 bases, leaving 7 bases between the germline ends. Individual cDNA molecules were tagged with unique molecular identifiers, the study reported. Via MiXCR, TCRdb re-called the 5' RACE reads, giving one row per CDR3 protein. In the table there are about 76,000 distinct CDR3 sequences, about 11% of which are singletons. The chain links TRBV18 to TRBJ1-5; tentative D call: TRBD1 (5 bases). The material sequenced was whole blood. This sequence originates from an adult who was a healthcare worker with PCR-confirmed SARS-CoV-2 infection or an uninfected control (not recorded which). This chain's CDR3 is CASSQGPNQPQHF. The DNA of the CDR3 is TGTGCCAGCTCACAGGGGCCCAATCAGCCCCAGCATTTT.